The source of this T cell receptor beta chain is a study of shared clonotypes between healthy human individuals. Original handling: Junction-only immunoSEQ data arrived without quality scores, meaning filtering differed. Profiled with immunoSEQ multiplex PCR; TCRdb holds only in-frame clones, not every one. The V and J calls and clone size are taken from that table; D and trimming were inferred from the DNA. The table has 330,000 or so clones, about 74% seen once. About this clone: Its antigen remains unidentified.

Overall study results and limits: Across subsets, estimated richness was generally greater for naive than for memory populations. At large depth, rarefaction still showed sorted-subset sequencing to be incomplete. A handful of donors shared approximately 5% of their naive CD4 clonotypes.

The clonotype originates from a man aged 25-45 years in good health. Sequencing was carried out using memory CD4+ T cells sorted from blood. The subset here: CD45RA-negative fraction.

The CDR3 nucleotides are TGTGCCAGCAGCTTAGCTCCAGGACAGGCGGAGACCCAGTACTTC. Protein product: CASSLAPGQAETQYF. V and J are TRBV7-6 and TRBJ2-5, with 7 bases lining up with TRBD1. Trimming took 0 bases from V and 5 from J; bases not matched to a gene: 6. CDR1 and CDR2 from the germline V gene are SGHVS and FNYEAQ. The CDR3 sequence is 15 residues long.